This TCR beta chain was sequenced during a study of cytomegalovirus exposure and HLA in healthy donors (dated by TCRdb to about 2017). Concerning the study at large: An earlier analysis of 587 of the donors reported approximately 280 Gb of sequence data and 117 million unique TCR beta sequences obtained from about 200 million T cells. An early release covering more than 500 HLA-typed donors comprised approximately 300 gigabases of sequencing data and approximately 80 million unique TCR sequences. The genetic ancestry cluster associated with self-reported Caucasian donors included approximately 85% of the 398 genotyped donors. The aim of the study was to test whether cataloging public T cell receptors could identify signatures of past pathogen exposure. The study profiled the T cell repertoires of more than 500 subjects by immunosequencing and related them to cytomegalovirus serostatus. A separate validation cohort of approximately 120 different subjects was used in addition to the 666-subject first cohort. To predict cytomegalovirus infection status, the study combined high-throughput TCR immunosequencing, statistical association of individual TCRs with disease status, and machine learning. To study patterns of TCR occurrence, a later analysis re-analyzed previously published TCR beta repertoires from more than 550 donors and added high-resolution HLA genotyping. The later analysis used no new phenotypic data to find candidate immune exposures, relying instead on TCR beta sequences and their occurrence across donors. An earlier analysis of some 600 of the donors applied high-throughput TCR beta sequencing to assess whether each TCR beta V gene segment acted as functional or pseudogenic. Donor age, sex, ethnicity and CMV serostatus were collected together with the repertoire data. Genome-wide SNP genotypes for about 65% of the roughly 700 donors were used in a later genetic analysis, which treated that subset as a discovery cohort. Every discovery cohort repertoire had been produced on one sequencing platform. HLA typing included class I and class II loci at four-digit resolution. The number of donors typed differed by locus, with roughly 629-640 for A, B, C, DRB1 and DQB1, around 500 for DQA1, about 610 for DPA1, and some 440 for DPB1. Because of strong linkage in the cohort, a few DR-DQ haplotypes were treated as single units for association and clustering. Among 398 genotyped donors of the cohort, an average of roughly 230,000 unique TCR beta nucleotide sequences was sequenced per donor, of which about 19% were non-productive.

Libraries were made using the immunoSEQ multiplex PCR assay. A mixture of 60 forward primers for TCR Vbeta segments and 13 reverse primers for TCR Jbeta segments was used in the multiplex PCR. The CDR3 region of rearranged TCR beta genes was amplified from genomic DNA by a multiplex PCR assay. The amplified TCR beta libraries were sequenced on the Illumina HiSeq System as 87-base-pair reads. On the study's bioinformatics: A later analysis tallied tens of millions of unique TCR beta chains across the 666 repertoires, and roughly 11 million of those chains were shared by two or more donors. Raw reads were error-corrected and collapsed into unique sequences by a nearest-neighbor algorithm in which closely related sequences were merged to remove PCR and sequencing errors. Alignment of CDR3 sequences to IMGT reference sequences was used to assign V, D and J gene segments. Each retained sequence needed at least a six-nucleotide match to both a V gene segment and a J gene segment. Rearrangements were classified as productive when the CDR3 lacked stop codons and remained in frame with V and J, and all other rearrangements were classified as non-productive. CDR3 was defined according to IMGT convention as the region running from the second conserved V-encoded cysteine to the conserved J-encoded phenylalanine. The earlier analysis of 500 to 600 of the donors excluded sequences that lacked an unambiguous match to a single V gene segment. In an earlier analysis of around 590 of the donors, a V segment was called functional when productive rearrangements were above 56.7%, and segregating when the standard deviation between donors exceeded 5%. A statistical classification framework was built to diagnose cytomegalovirus status from the catalog of TCR beta chain sequences. In a later analysis, V and J genes were assigned by comparing TCR nucleotide sequences against IMGT/GENE-DB human TR gene sequences. In a later analysis, CDR3 sequences and most-parsimonious VDJ recombination scenarios were assigned using the TCRdist pipeline. A later analysis defined each TCR beta chain by its CDR3 amino acid sequence plus V-gene family, and excluded reads lacking a unique V-gene family. As a way to deal with suspected cross-contamination and a sequencing artifact, a later analysis dropped approximately 590 nucleotide sequences that were highly shared and had low generation probability. In a later analysis, a clonal expansion index was calculated for each public chain from normalized within-repertoire ranks of inferred template counts. Generation probabilities in a later analysis came from a VDJ recombination model fitted to out-of-frame rearrangements, and those results were checked against IGoR. In a later analysis, TCR-TCR, TCR-HLA and TCR-CMV co-occurrence was scored with hypergeometric tests, and a repertoire-size bias correction was applied to TCR pairs. To estimate false discovery rates, a later analysis permuted the HLA or CMV assignments 20 times. In a later analysis, co-occurring TCRs were grouped using DBSCAN, and TCRdist sequence similarity was added for clustering within HLA-allele-positive subsets. For co-occurrence clustering, repertoires with fewer than 30,000 or more than 120,000 public chains were excluded, along with a handful of repertoires with anomalous nucleotide sharing. Drawn from immuneACCESS, this table holds only the in-frame rearrangements with V and J called that TCRdb kept. Clones are partly lost; checked studies trace under half to an unresolved V gene and leave the rest unexplained. That table gives V, J and clone size, and the DNA gave D and trimming. The table for this sample records about 130,000 clones. 1% of the sample rests with the top ten.

Points the paper makes about the study in general: HLA typing was unavailable for some donors at each locus, so association tests used only the typed subset. According to a later genetic analysis, donors in an Asian-associated ancestry cluster had fewer N-insertions in productive TCRs than the approximately 670-donor mean. An association between a missense DCLRE1C variant and V-gene and J-gene trimming of TCR beta chains was found in a later genetic analysis and replicated in an independent cohort. Because counts were too low, fewer than 20 rarely observed V segments, including chromosome 9 orphons, were excluded from the earlier analysis of 587 of the donors. In a later analysis, TCR association rates were found to vary across HLA loci, with the most associated TCRs seen for DRB1 alleles and the fewest for HLA-C alleles. When HLA alleles, especially DR and DQ, strongly co-occurred, TCR associations were difficult to assign to individual alleles. The 87-base-pair reads could not distinguish some IMGT-functional V segments, including TRBV6-2 and TRBV6-3, so those segments were excluded. In a later analysis, most CMV-associated TCR beta chains were found to appear HLA-restricted, with HLA associations seemingly driven largely by CMV exposure. A cluster of highly shared sequence variants was judged likely to represent a technical artifact of the sequencing pipeline. In vitro tests confirmed that a few of the cytomegalovirus-associated TCR beta chains recognize cytomegalovirus antigens. A later analysis found that HLA-associated TCR beta chains were more clonally expanded and had lower generation probabilities than equally common non-associated chains. This cohort had only TCR beta chains sequenced, and the lack of alpha or paired-chain data limited which features could be detected. In a later analysis, 15,000 to 20,000 TCR beta sequences were associated with specific HLA alleles at a false discovery rate of 0.05. A further reported finding was that TCR beta sequences accurately predicted the HLA-A and HLA-B alleles for most subjects in the first cohort. The classifier was reported to diagnose cytomegalovirus status with high specificity and sensitivity in both the original and validation cohorts. Across donors, most TCR sequences were observed very rarely, whereas some public TCRs were present in many individuals. Broadly in line with IMGT annotations, most TCR beta V segments showed up in productive rearrangements about 87% or about 30% of the time in an earlier analysis of about 500 of the donors. Presence/absence analyses assumed roughly uniform sequencing depth across donors, an assumption that may not hold. According to a later analysis, parvovirus B19, influenza, CMV and Epstein-Barr virus appeared linked to several top co-occurrence clusters. In the study, approximately 160 TCR beta chains were listed as associated with cytomegalovirus. The authors suggested that the approach could potentially be extended to other disease states and immunological phenotypes. Immune exposure information for the cohort was limited to CMV serostatus. Linkage disequilibrium might explain the correlated functional status among segregating V segments, but an unknown experimental factor could not be excluded.

In total, roughly 670 healthy bone marrow donors made up the cohort. All cohort members were sampled while nominally healthy, although unrecorded immune exposures were likely present. The donor tested CMV seronegative, placing the donor among the roughly 340 seronegative members of the cohort. Each donor provided a peripheral blood sample, and peripheral blood mononuclear cells were used for TCR beta sequencing. The Qiagen DNeasy Blood Extraction Kit was used to extract genomic DNA from the blood cell samples. The junction shows trimming of 0 bases on V and 1 base on J, plus 6 bases between the germline ends. Counted from cysteine to phenylalanine, this CDR3 has 15 amino acids. Only CDR3 DNA remains: 45 bases, in frame from the first base. Looking up the germline V gene (reference sequence) yields CDR1 LNHNV and CDR2 YYDKDF. For this clone: The clone's antigen remains unknown.

The chain is assembled from TRBV15 and TRBJ2-2; no D gene is confidently identified. The specimen sequenced was PBMCs. The receptor's source is a man aged 18 to 35 in good health and CMV-seronegative. The sequence in DNA is TGTGCCACCAGCAGAGATCCCTGGAACACCGGGGAGCTGTTTTTT. This sequence encodes CATSRDPWNTGELFF.